These 4 T cell receptor beta chains share one sample of origin, sequenced in a study of shared clonotypes between healthy human individuals. Sequenced by immunoSEQ multiplex PCR; TCRdb stores in-frame clones only, minus some. Among about 1.5 million clones listed, roughly 96% were seen once. Specimen: naive CD4+ T cells sorted from blood. Noted subset: CD45RA+ positively selected. The receptor source for this set is a man aged 25 to 45 in good health.

This chain links TRBV11-2 with TRBJ2-7; possibly TRBD2 for D (6 bases). The V and J ends lost 2 bases and 5 bases respectively, with 25 bases between them. CDR1 SGHAT and CDR2 FQNNGV come from the germline V gene. This CDR3 has 18 amino acids. CDR3 in amino acids: CASSLLFDGRGWANEQYF. CDR3 DNA sequence: TGTGCCAGCAGCTTACTGTTTGATGGGCGGGGATGGGCCAACGAGCAGTACTTC.

The chain links TRBV28 to TRBJ2-7; D not resolved. V gave up 6 bases and J gave up 3 bases, with 12 bases separating them. The CDR3 sequence is 13 residues long. CDR1 is MDHEN and CDR2 is SYDVKM in the germline V gene. For the CDR3, the DNA is TGTGCCAGCAGCCCGGAAGGGAACTACGAGCAGTACTTC. Translated: CASSPEGNYEQYF.

J is TRBJ2-2 and V is TRBV9, with a weak D call TRBD2 (5 bases). Germline CDR1 reads SGDLS; CDR2 reads YYNGEE. The CDR3 is made up of 16 amino acids. V was pared by 4 bases and J by 6 bases, with 19 bases between. The CDR3 reads CASSPDSLQLAGELFF. The CDR3 coding sequence is TGTGCCAGCAGCCCGGACTCTCTTCAGTTAGCCGGGGAGCTGTTTTTT.

This chain's CDR3 is CASSLRWSVPGLAGGMTDTQYF. The CDR3 DNA follows: TGTGCCAGCAGTTTGCGGTGGTCAGTCCCGGGACTAGCGGGAGGGATGACAGATACGCAGTATTTT. The V and J genes are TRBV27 and TRBJ2-3; 16 bases line up with TRBD2. In germline, CDR1 is MNHEY, CDR2 SMNVEV (reference sequence). The CDR3 sequence is 22 residues long. Unmatched junction bases numbered 18, after V lost 3 bases and J lost 3 bases.